The T cell receptor beta chain under discussion was sequenced for a study of cytomegalovirus exposure and HLA in healthy donors (dated by TCRdb to the late 2010s). The study in broad terms: In an earlier analysis of under 750 of the donors, about 260 Gb of sequence data and 120 million or so unique TCR beta sequences from about 190 million T cells were reported. An early release covering around 630 HLA-typed donors comprised 300 to 350 gigabases of sequencing data and approximately 80 million unique TCR sequences. The genetic ancestry cluster associated with self-reported Caucasian donors included around four fifths of the 398 genotyped donors. The aim of the study was to test whether cataloging public T cell receptors could identify signatures of past pathogen exposure. Using immunosequencing, the study profiled T cell repertoires from 640 or so subjects and related those repertoires to cytomegalovirus serostatus. Along with the roughly 610-subject first cohort, a separate validation cohort of more than 90 different subjects was used. To predict cytomegalovirus infection status, the study combined high-throughput TCR immunosequencing, statistical association of individual TCRs with disease status, and machine learning. A later analysis re-examined previously published TCR beta repertoires from 610 or so donors and added high-resolution HLA genotyping to investigate patterns of TCR occurrence. Rather than using new phenotypic data, the later analysis identified candidate immune exposures from TCR beta sequences and from how often those sequences occurred across donors. To decide whether each TCR beta V gene segment behaved as functional or pseudogenic, an earlier analysis of fewer than 750 of the donors relied on high-throughput TCR beta sequencing. Donor age, sex, ethnicity and CMV serostatus were compiled together with the repertoire data. A later genetic analysis used genome-wide SNP genotypes for about three fifths of the 666 donors, treating that subset as a discovery cohort. Every repertoire in the discovery cohort had been generated on one and the same sequencing platform. HLA typing covered class I and class II loci at four-digit resolution. Typing coverage differed by locus: A, B, C, DRB1 and DQB1 were typed in about 620-630 donors, DQA1 in 522, DPA1 in around 600, and DPB1 in roughly 470. Four or five DR-DQ haplotypes were treated as single units for association and clustering because of strong linkage in the cohort. Among about 360 genotyped donors of the cohort, an average of around 240,000 unique TCR beta nucleotide sequences were sequenced per donor, around a sixth of them non-productive.

The cohort consisted of 650 to 850 healthy bone marrow donors. At the time of sampling, all cohort members were nominally healthy, though unrecorded immune exposures were likely present. The donor tested CMV seronegative and was one of the 352 seronegative cohort members. Each donor provided a peripheral blood sample, and peripheral blood mononuclear cells were used for TCR beta sequencing. The Qiagen DNeasy Blood Extraction Kit was used to extract genomic DNA from the blood cell samples. What the study reported, not specific to this receptor: A group of highly shared sequence variants was considered likely to be a technical artifact of the sequencing pipeline. The authors suggested that the approach could potentially be generalized to other disease states and immunological phenotypes. Because counts were too low, about 15 rarely observed V segments, including chromosome 9 orphons, were left out of the earlier analysis of about 620 of the donors. In a later analysis, the rate of TCR association differed among HLA loci, with DRB1 alleles having the most associated TCRs and HLA-C alleles having the fewest. Presence/absence analyses assumed roughly uniform sequencing depth across donors, an assumption that may not hold. A later analysis found that HLA-associated TCR beta chains were more clonally expanded and had lower generation probabilities than equally common non-associated chains. In a later genetic analysis, fewer N-insertions in productive TCRs were reported among donors in an Asian-associated ancestry cluster than the approximately 630-donor mean. Correlated functional status among segregating V segments might be attributable to linkage disequilibrium, but an unknown experimental factor could not be ruled out. An association between a missense DCLRE1C variant and V-gene and J-gene trimming of TCR beta chains was found in a later genetic analysis and replicated in an independent cohort. In an earlier analysis of some 550 of the donors, most TCR beta V segments were observed in productive rearrangements about 90% or about 30% of the time, broadly matching IMGT annotations. Immune exposure information for the cohort was limited to CMV serostatus. In a later analysis, most CMV-associated TCR beta chains were found to appear HLA-restricted, with HLA associations seemingly driven largely by CMV exposure. A further reported finding was that TCR beta sequences accurately predicted the HLA-A and HLA-B alleles for most subjects in the first cohort. This cohort had only TCR beta chains sequenced, and the lack of alpha or paired-chain data limited which features could be detected. Some IMGT-functional V segments, including TRBV6-2 and TRBV6-3, could not be distinguished by the 87-base-pair reads and were therefore excluded. The study listed 150 to 200 TCR beta chains as associated with cytomegalovirus. Specific HLA alleles were associated with about 17,000 TCR beta sequences at a false discovery rate of 0.05 in a later analysis. When HLA alleles, especially DR and DQ, strongly co-occurred, attributing TCR associations to individual alleles was difficult. Because HLA typing was missing for some donors at each locus, association tests included only the typed subset. The classifier was reported to diagnose cytomegalovirus status with high specificity and sensitivity in both the original and validation cohorts. Most TCR sequences were observed very rarely across donors, whereas some public TCRs were present in many individuals. In vitro tests confirmed that a few of the cytomegalovirus-associated TCR beta chains recognize cytomegalovirus antigens. According to a later analysis, parvovirus B19, influenza, CMV and Epstein-Barr virus appeared linked to several top co-occurrence clusters.

Receptor amplification or capture employed the immunoSEQ multiplex PCR assay. For the multiplex PCR, a mixture combining 60 forward primers for TCR Vbeta segments and 13 reverse primers for TCR Jbeta segments was used. Amplification of the CDR3 region of rearranged TCR beta genes was performed with a multiplex PCR assay on genomic DNA. The Illumina HiSeq System was used to sequence the amplified TCR beta libraries as 87-base-pair reads. For the original study's pipeline: A later analysis tallied about 77 million unique TCR beta chains across the 610 or so repertoires, and about 12 million of those chains were shared by two or more donors. To remove PCR and sequencing errors, raw reads were error-corrected and collapsed into unique sequences using a nearest-neighbor algorithm that merged closely related sequences. V, D and J gene segments were assigned by aligning CDR3 sequences to IMGT reference sequences. For a sequence to be retained, at least a six-nucleotide match to both a V gene segment and a J gene segment was required. Rearrangements were classified as productive when the CDR3 lacked stop codons and remained in frame with V and J, and all other rearrangements were classified as non-productive. CDR3 was defined according to IMGT convention as the region running from the second conserved V-encoded cysteine to the conserved J-encoded phenylalanine. The earlier analysis of some 540 of the donors excluded any sequence lacking an unambiguous match to a single V gene segment. In an earlier analysis of 450 to 700 of the donors, V segments were called functional above 56.7% productive rearrangements and were called segregating when the between-donor standard deviation exceeded 5%. To diagnose cytomegalovirus status from the catalog of TCR beta chain sequences, a statistical classification framework was built. A later analysis assigned V and J genes by comparing TCR nucleotide sequences with IMGT/GENE-DB human TR gene sequences. In a later analysis, CDR3 sequences and most-parsimonious VDJ recombination scenarios were assigned using the TCRdist pipeline. In a later analysis, each TCR beta chain was defined by its CDR3 amino acid sequence together with its V-gene family, and reads lacking a unique V-gene family were excluded. In a later analysis, 450 to 600 highly shared, low-generation-probability nucleotide sequences were removed to address suspected cross-contamination and a sequencing artifact. A later analysis calculated a clonal expansion index for each public chain from normalized within-repertoire ranks of inferred template counts. In a later analysis, generation probabilities were computed using a VDJ recombination model fitted to out-of-frame rearrangements, and the results were checked against IGoR. Hypergeometric tests were used in a later analysis to score TCR-TCR, TCR-HLA and TCR-CMV co-occurrence, with a repertoire-size bias correction applied to the TCR pairs. To estimate false discovery rates, a later analysis permuted the HLA or CMV assignments 20 times. In a later analysis, co-occurring TCRs were grouped with DBSCAN, and TCRdist sequence similarity was added when clustering was performed within HLA-allele-positive subsets. Repertoires with fewer than 30,000 or more than 120,000 public chains, plus five repertoires with anomalous nucleotide sharing, were excluded from co-occurrence clustering. Drawn from immuneACCESS, this table holds only the in-frame rearrangements with V and J called that TCRdb kept. Clones are partly lost; checked studies trace under half to an unresolved V gene and leave the rest unexplained. V, J and clone size reflect that table, while D and trimming were determined from the DNA. Counted in this sample were about 130,000 clones; roughly 84% of them appeared once. The ten largest clonotypes hold over 0.95% of the sample.

A distance of 11 bases separates the germline ends of V and J, which lose 2 bases and 3 bases respectively. The CDR3 numbers 14 residues from cysteine through phenylalanine. Just CDR3 DNA is preserved here, 42 bases in frame from base 1. Reading the germline V gene gives CDR1 KGHSH and CDR2 LQKENI. A word on this clone: No cognate antigen has been identified for it. No much larger clone is present one base from it, and per-base qualities are unavailable.

The sequenced material came from PBMCs. The clonotype was recovered from a girl aged 2 to 10 in good health and CMV-seronegative. The rearranged chain carries TRBV18 and TRBJ2-7, and perhaps TRBD2 as D gene, on 5 matching bases. This receptor carries the CDR3 CASSPKGLYYEQYF. The DNA sequence follows: TGTGCCAGCTCACCAAAAGGACTTTACTACGAGCAGTACTTC. The CDR3 plus the reference TRBV18 and TRBJ2-7 genes for the other parts give the full variable domain: NAGVMQNPRHLVRRRGQEARLRCSPMKGHSHVYWYRQLPEEGLKFMVYLQKENIIDESGMPKERFSAEFPKEGPSILRIQQVVRGDSAAYFCASSPKGLYYEQYFGPGTRLTVT.